This record covers a single T cell receptor beta chain. Its antigen is unidentified. The sample belongs to a study of T cell responses to AZD1222 COVID-19 vaccine. Across the whole study: Pooled samples include second doses given at about 4 or 12 weeks.

CDR3 length equals 16 residues. J gave up 1 base and V 6 bases, and 5 bases lay outside the gene matches. Germline V gene sequence: CDR1 MNHEY, CDR2 SMNVEV (reference sequence). Sequencing used immunoSEQ multiplex PCR; TCRdb keeps in-frame clones, though not all of them. The repertoire includes 120,000 to 150,000 clones, 90% to 95% of them detected once, and approximately 5.4% sits in the top ten. Study-wide results and limits: Regions 160-218 and 743-854 dominated among vaccine-associated CD4 TCRs spanning spike. Most donors were white British, females outnumbered males, and clonal diversity was possibly underestimated.

Specimen: peripheral blood, collected on day 0 of AZD1222 vaccination. This receptor was obtained from an adult in good health. The chain has TRBV27 and TRBJ2-3; 12 bases are shared with TRBD2. CDR3 loop: CASRASGREGTDTQYF. CDR3 DNA: TGTGCCAGCAGGGCTAGCGGGAGGGAGGGCACAGATACGCAGTATTTT.